This section outlines one T cell receptor beta chain sequence together with its context. The sample is drawn from a study of identical twins. The CDR3 contains 15 residues. With 6 bases clipped from V and 4 bases from J, the junction kept 8 bases outside the gene matches. TCRdb ran MiXCR on the 5' RACE reads and lists one entry per CDR3 protein. The data hold roughly 1,500,000 distinct CDR3 sequences, with less than 40% observed a single time. Sequencing was carried out using cord blood. The chain carries TRBV12-3 or TRBV12-4 and TRBJ2-3; 9 bases line up with TRBD2. The receptor was derived from a newborn girl in good health. CDR3 sequence: CASRASGRTPDTQYF. The CDR3 DNA is TGTGCCAGCAGGGCAAGCGGGAGGACCCCAGATACGCAGTATTTT.